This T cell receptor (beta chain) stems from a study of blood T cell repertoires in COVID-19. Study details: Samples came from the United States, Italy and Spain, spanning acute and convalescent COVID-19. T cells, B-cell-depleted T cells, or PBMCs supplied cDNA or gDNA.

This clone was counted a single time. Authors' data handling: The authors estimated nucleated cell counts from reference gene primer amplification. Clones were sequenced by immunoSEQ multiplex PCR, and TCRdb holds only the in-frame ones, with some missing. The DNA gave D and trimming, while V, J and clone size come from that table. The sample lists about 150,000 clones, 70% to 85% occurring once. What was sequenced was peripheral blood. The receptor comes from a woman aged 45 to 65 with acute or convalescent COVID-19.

CDR3: CASSPIAGGPYNEQFF. In nucleotides, the CDR3 is TGCGCCAGCAGCCCTATCGCGGGAGGGCCGTACAATGAGCAGTTCTTC. This chain joins TRBV5-1 and TRBJ2-1; the match to TRBD2 covers 9 bases. Germline CDR1 is SGHRS and CDR2 is YFSETQ. The CDR3 is 16 amino acids. J was trimmed by 4 bases and V by 4 bases; bases with no gene match: 9.